One sample yielded the 8 T cell receptor beta chains listed below, sequenced in a study of blood T cell repertoires in COVID-19. Assay used: immunoSEQ multiplex PCR; TCRdb lists only in-frame clones, some missing. The table records tens of thousands of clones, about 83% of them present only once. The sequenced sample was peripheral blood. The receptors were gathered from a woman at least 80 years old with acute or convalescent COVID-19.

This chain uses TRBV5-1 with TRBJ2-1, with D tentatively TRBD1 (6 bases). Trimming left V 1 base short and J 4 bases short, with 12 bases between. From germline, CDR1 is SGHRS and CDR2 YFSETQ. The CDR3 has 15 amino acids. DNA for the CDR3: TGCGCCAGCAGCTTGAGGGGAGACAGGTACAATGAGCAGTTCTTC. Its translation: CASSLRGDRYNEQFF.

This chain links TRBV6-5 with TRBJ1-3; TRBD1 matches at 7 bases. The CDR3 extends over 14 amino acids. The junction had 3 bases not matched to a gene; V was cut back by 5 bases and J by 2 bases. Germline assignment: CDR1 MNHEY and CDR2 SVGAGI. The DNA of the CDR3 is TGTGCCAGCAGTCCCCAGGGGGCTGGAAACACCATATATTTT. It encodes CASSPQGAGNTIYF.

The chain has TRBV6-2 or TRBV6-3 and TRBJ1-5; D remains ambiguous. CDR3 size: 13 residues. Germline values: CDR1 MNHEY, CDR2 SVGEGT. Between the trimmed V and J ends, which lost 5 bases and 3 bases, there was a span of 8 bases. In nucleotides, the CDR3 is TGTGCCAGCAGTCCCCTCTTCAATCAGCCCCAGCATTTT. Translating gives CASSPLFNQPQHF.

This clone has more than one count but fewer than ten. The chain recombines TRBV7-2 with TRBJ2-7; 13 bases are a match to TRBD2. The CDR3 sequence is 17 residues long. V lost 5 bases and J lost 4; bases outside the gene matches: 11. Germline loops: CDR1 SGHTA, CDR2 FQGNSA. The CDR3 loop is CASSEGLAGVIPYEQYF. The CDR3 coding sequence is TGTGCCAGCAGCGAAGGACTAGCGGGAGTAATTCCGTACGAGCAGTACTTC.

This clone is a singleton in its sample. The sample holds other DNA sequences that translate to the same CDR3. This chain links TRBV28 with TRBJ1-4; maybe TRBD1 (6 bases). The CDR3 sequence is 14 residues long. V lost 8 bases and J lost 2, with 12 bases in between. Germline V gives CDR1 MDHEN, CDR2 SYDVKM. CDR3 DNA: TGTGCCAGCGGGATCAGGGGCACTAATGAAAAACTGTTTTTT. Its protein is CASGIRGTNEKLFF.

The gene calls are TRBV6-5 and TRBJ1-2, with a tentative D call TRBD1 (5 bases). Germline lookup yields CDR1 MNHEY and CDR2 SVGAGI. The V end lost 6 bases, the J end lost 4 bases, and 9 bases lay between the germline ends. There are 12 residues in the CDR3. CDR3 in DNA: TGTGCCAGCAGAGGAGACAGCTATGGCTACACCTTC. It encodes CASRGDSYGYTF.

J is TRBJ1-5 and V is TRBV6-6; unclear D gene. The CDR3 length is 14 residues. Trimming cost V 5 bases and J 4 bases, with 12 bases left between them. Per the germline V gene, CDR1 is MNHNY and CDR2 is SVGAGI (reference sequence). Written as DNA, the CDR3 is TGTGCCAGCAGTCCCAGGACGGGGAATCAGCCCCAGCATTTT. It codes for CASSPRTGNQPQHF.

Comments on this clone: Other DNA sequences in the sample encode the same CDR3. This sequence joins TRBV18 and TRBJ2-5, with 11 bases that match TRBD2. With V trimmed by 1 base and J by 4 bases, 2 bases remained unmatched. Germline CDR1 reads KGHSH; CDR2 reads LQKENI. This CDR3 spans 15 amino acids. Here the CDR3 DNA reads TGTGCCAGCTCACCACGTCTAGCGGGAGGAGAGACCCAGTACTTC. This gives the protein CASSPRLAGGETQYF. The variable domain in full, with the rest retrieved from reference TRBV18 and TRBJ2-5, is NAGVMQNPRHLVRRRGQEARLRCSPMKGHSHVYWYRQLPEEGLKFMVYLQKENIIDESGMPKERFSAEFPKEGPSILRIQQVVRGDSAAYFCASSPRLAGGETQYFGPGTRLLVL.